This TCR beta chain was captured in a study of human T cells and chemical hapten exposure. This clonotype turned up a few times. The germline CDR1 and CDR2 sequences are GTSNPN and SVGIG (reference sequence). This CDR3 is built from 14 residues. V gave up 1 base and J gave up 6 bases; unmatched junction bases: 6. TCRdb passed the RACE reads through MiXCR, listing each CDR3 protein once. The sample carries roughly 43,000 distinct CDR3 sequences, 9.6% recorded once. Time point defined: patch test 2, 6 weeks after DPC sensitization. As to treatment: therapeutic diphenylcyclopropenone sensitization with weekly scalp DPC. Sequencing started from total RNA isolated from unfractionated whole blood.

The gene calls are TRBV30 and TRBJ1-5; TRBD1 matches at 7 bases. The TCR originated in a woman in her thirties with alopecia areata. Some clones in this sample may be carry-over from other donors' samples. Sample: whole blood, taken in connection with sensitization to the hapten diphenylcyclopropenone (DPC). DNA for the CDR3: TGTGCCTGGAGTGACCCGACAGGGACTCAGCCCCAGCATTTT. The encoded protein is CAWSDPTGTQPQHF.